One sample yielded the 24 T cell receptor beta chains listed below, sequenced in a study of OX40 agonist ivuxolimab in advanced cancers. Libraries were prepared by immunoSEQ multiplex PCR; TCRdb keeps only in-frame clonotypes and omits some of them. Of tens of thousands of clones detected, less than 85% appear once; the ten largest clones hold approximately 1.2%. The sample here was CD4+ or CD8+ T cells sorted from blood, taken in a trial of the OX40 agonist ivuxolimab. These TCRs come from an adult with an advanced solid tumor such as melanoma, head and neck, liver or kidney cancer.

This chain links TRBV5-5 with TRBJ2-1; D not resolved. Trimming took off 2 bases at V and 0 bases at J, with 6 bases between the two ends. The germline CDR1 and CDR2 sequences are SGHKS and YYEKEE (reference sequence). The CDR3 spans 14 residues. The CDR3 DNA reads TGTGCCAGCAGCTTCGATGGCTCCTACAATGAGCAGTTCTTC. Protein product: CASSFDGSYNEQFF.

The CDR3 DNA is TGTGCCAGCAGTGAGACGGGGGTCCAGGGATCACCCCTCCACTTT. Its protein is CASSETGVQGSPLHF. The rearrangement joins TRBV2 to TRBJ1-6; tentative D call: TRBD1 (5 bases). Germline CDR1 is SNHLY and CDR2 is FYNNEI. The V and J ends lost 3 bases and 10 bases respectively, with 16 bases between them. CDR3 length: 15 residues.

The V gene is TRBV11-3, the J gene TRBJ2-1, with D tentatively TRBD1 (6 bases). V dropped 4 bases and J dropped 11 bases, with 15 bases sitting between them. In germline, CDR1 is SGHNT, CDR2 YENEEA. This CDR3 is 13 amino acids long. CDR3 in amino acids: CASSSGNRAQQFF. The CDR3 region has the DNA TGTGCCAGCAGCTCAGGGAACAGGGCTCAGCAGTTCTTC. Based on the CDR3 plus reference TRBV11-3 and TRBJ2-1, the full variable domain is EAGVVQSPRYKIIEKKQPVAFWCNPISGHNTLYWYLQNLGQGPELLIRYENEEAVDDSQLPKDRFSAERLKGVDSTLKIQPAELGDSAVYLCASSSGNRAQQFFGPGTRLTVL.

Here the CDR3 reads CASSVGGSRIDEQFF. The CDR3 coding sequence is TGTGCCAGCAGCGTGGGCGGGAGCAGGATTGATGAGCAGTTCTTC. The chain employs TRBV9 and TRBJ2-1; 7 bases are shared with TRBD2. This CDR3 comprises 15 residues. Per germline, CDR1 SGDLS and CDR2 YYNGEE. The trim removed 2 bases at V and 8 bases at J, leaving 10 bases unmatched.

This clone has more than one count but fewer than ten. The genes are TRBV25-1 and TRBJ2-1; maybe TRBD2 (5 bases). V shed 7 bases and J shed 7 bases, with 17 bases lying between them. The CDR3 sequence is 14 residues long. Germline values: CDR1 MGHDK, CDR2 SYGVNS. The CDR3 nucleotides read TGTGCCAGCACTCGGGCTGGCGGGCGTAATGAGCAGTTCTTC. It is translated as CASTRAGGRNEQFF.

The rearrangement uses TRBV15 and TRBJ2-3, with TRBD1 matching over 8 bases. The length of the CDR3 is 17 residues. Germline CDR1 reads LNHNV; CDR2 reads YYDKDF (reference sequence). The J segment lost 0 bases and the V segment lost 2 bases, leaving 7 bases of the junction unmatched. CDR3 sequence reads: CATSRFPGGTSTDTQYF. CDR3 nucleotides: TGTGCCACCAGCAGATTTCCAGGGGGCACAAGCACAGATACGCAGTATTTT.

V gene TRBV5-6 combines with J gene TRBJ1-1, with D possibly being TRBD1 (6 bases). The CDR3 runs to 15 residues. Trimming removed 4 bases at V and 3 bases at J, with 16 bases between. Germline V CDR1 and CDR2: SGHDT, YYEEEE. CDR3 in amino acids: CASSIGGYWDTEAFF. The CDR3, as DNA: TGTGCCAGCAGCATCGGGGGCTATTGGGACACTGAAGCTTTCTTT.

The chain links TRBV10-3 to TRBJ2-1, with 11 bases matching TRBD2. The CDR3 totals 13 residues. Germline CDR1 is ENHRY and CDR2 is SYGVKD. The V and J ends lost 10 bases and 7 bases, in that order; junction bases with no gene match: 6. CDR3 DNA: TGTGCCACGGGACTAGCGGTTCGAAATGAGCAGTTCTTC. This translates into CATGLAVRNEQFF.

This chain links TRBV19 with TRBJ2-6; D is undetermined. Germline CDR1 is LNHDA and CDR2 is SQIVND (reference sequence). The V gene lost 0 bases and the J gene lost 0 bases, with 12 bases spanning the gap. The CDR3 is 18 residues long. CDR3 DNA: TGTGCCAGTAGTATAGAGGCTCCAGGATACTCTGGGGCCAACGTCCTGACTTTC. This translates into CASSIEAPGYSGANVLTF.

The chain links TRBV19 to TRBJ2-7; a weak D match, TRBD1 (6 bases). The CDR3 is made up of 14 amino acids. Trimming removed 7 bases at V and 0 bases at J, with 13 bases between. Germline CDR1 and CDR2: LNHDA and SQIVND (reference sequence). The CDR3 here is CASNRGQFSYEQYF. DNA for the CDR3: TGTGCCAGTAACCGGGGACAATTCTCCTACGAGCAGTACTTC.

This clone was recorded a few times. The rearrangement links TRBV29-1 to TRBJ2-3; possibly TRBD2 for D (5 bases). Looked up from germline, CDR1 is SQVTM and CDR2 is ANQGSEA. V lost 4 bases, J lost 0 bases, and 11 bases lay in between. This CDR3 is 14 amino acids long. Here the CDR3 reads CSVVYRGSTDTQYF. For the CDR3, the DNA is TGCAGCGTTGTATATCGCGGGAGCACAGATACGCAGTATTTT.

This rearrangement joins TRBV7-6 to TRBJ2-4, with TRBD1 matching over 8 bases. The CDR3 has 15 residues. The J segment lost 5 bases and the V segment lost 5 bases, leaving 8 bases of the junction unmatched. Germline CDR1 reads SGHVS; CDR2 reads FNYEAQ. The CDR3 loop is CASSRVGQGENIQYF. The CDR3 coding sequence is TGTGCCAGCAGCCGGGTAGGACAGGGAGAAAACATTCAGTACTTC.

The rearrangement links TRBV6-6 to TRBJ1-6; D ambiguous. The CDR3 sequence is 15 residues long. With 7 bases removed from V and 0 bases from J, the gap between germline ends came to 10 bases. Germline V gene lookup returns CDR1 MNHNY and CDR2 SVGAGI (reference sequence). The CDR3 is CASTRKSSYNSPLHF. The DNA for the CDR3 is TGTGCCAGCACCCGCAAGAGCTCCTATAATTCACCCCTCCACTTT.

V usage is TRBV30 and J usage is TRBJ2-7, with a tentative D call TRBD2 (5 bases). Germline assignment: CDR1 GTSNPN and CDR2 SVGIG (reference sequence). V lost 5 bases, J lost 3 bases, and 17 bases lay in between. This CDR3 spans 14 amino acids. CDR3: CAWARGPAIYEQYF. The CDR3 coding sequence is TGTGCCTGGGCCCGGGGTCCGGCTATCTACGAGCAGTACTTC. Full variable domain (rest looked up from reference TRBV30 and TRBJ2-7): SQTIHQWPATLVQPVGSPLSLECTVEGTSNPNLYWYRQAAGRGLQLLFYSVGIGQISSEVPQNLSASRPQDRQFILSSKKLLLSDSGFYLCAWARGPAIYEQYFGPGTRLTVT.

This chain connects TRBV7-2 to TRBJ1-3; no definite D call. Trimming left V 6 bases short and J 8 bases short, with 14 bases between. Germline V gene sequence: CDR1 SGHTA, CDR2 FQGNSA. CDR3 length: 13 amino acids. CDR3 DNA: TGTGCCAGCAGTATTACGTTTCGTGACACCATATATTTT. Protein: CASSITFRDTIYF.

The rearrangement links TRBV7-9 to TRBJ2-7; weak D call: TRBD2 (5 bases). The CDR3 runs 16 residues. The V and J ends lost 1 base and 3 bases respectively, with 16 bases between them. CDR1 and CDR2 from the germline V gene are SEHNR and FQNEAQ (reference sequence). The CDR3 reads CASSLGYRHRGYEQYF. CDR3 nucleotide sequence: TGTGCCAGCAGCTTAGGATACAGACACCGGGGCTACGAGCAGTACTTC.

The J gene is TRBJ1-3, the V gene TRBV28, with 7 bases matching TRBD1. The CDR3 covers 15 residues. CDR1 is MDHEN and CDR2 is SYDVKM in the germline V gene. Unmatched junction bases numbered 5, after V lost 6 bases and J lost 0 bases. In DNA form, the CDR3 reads TGTGCCAGCAGCCTCAGGGGGAGCTCTGGAAACACCATATATTTT. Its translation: CASSLRGSSGNTIYF.

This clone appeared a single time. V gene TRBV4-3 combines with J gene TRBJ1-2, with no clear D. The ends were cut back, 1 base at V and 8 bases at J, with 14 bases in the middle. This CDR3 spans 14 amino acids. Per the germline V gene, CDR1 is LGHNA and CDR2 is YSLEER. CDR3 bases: TGCGCCAGCAGCCAAGCCCTAGAAGGCTACGGCTACACCTTC. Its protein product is CASSQALEGYGYTF.

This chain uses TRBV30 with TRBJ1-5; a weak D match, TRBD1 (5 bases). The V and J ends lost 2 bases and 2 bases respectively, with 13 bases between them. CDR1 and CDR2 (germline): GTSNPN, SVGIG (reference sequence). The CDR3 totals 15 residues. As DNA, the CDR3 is TGTGCCTGGAGTCTTCTCGGGGGGGGCAATCAGCCCCAGCATTTT. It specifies CAWSLLGGGNQPQHF.

The CDR3 sequence: CASSSHSLNTEAFF. DNA for the CDR3: TGTGCCAGCAGTTCTCATAGCCTGAACACTGAAGCTTTCTTT. The chain combines TRBV6-6 with TRBJ1-1; D remains ambiguous. Germline V CDR1 and CDR2: MNHNY, SVGAGI (reference sequence). This CDR3 has 14 residues. V was trimmed by 4 bases and J by 0 bases, leaving 9 bases between them.

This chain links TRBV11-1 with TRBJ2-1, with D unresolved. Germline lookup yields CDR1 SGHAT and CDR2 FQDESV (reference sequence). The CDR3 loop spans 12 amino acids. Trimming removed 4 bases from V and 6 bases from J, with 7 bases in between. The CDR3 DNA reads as TGTGCCAGCAGCTACGGACCCAATGAGCAGTTCTTC. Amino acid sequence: CASSYGPNEQFF.

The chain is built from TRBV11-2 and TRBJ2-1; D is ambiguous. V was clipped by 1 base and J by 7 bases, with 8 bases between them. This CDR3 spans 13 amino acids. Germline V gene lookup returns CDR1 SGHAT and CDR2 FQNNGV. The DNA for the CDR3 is TGTGCCAGCAGCTTAGCCAGCTTTAATGAGCAGTTCTTC. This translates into CASSLASFNEQFF.

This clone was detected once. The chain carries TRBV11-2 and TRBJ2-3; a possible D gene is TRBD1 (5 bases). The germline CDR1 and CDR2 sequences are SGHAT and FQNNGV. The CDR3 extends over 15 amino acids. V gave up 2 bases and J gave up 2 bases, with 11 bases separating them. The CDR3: CASSLRGFSTDTQYF. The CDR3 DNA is TGTGCCAGCAGCTTAAGGGGATTCTCCACAGATACGCAGTATTTT.

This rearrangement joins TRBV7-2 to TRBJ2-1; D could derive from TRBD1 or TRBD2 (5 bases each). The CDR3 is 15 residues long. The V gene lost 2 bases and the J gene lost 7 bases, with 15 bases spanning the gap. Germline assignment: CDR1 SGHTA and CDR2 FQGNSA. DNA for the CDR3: TGTGCCAGCAGCTTACAGGGACCCACGGGGAATGAGCAGTTCTTC. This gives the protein CASSLQGPTGNEQFF.